This T cell receptor beta chain comes out of a study of blood T cell repertoires in COVID-19. Study in general: Spain, Italy and the United States supplied samples that represented acute and convalescent COVID-19.

In the source study's methods: For nucleated cells, counts were estimated from reference gene primer amplification. Sequenced by immunoSEQ multiplex PCR; TCRdb stores in-frame clones only, minus some. Clonal size and the V and J genes are those of that table, whereas D and trimming came from the DNA. Among approximately 41,000 clones, about 87% were seen once, and the ten largest hold over 1%. Germline-derived CDR1 and CDR2 are SGHTA and FQGNSA. This CDR3 region has 15 residues. J was trimmed by 3 bases and V by 7 bases; bases with no gene match: 10. The chain couples TRBV7-2 to TRBJ2-7, with 9 bases aligning to TRBD1. The source material was peripheral blood. The clonotype comes from a woman in her forties with acute or convalescent COVID-19. Here the CDR3 DNA reads TGTGCCAGCACCAAAACAGGACAGGGGATCTACGAGCAGTACTTC. Residues: CASTKTGQGIYEQYF. The full variable domain, rest sourced from reference TRBV7-2 and TRBJ2-7, is GAGVSQSPSNKVTEKGKDVELRCDPISGHTALYWYRQSLGQGLEFLIYFQGNSAPDKSGLPSDRFSAERTGGSVSTLTIQRTQQEDSAVYLCASTKTGQGIYEQYFGPGTRLTVT.